This record covers a single TCR beta chain. This clonotype appeared a few times. Its antigen has not been determined. Base qualities are not recorded, but no much larger clone differs from it by a single base. The sample belongs to a study of patients and donors after allogeneic stem cell transplantation (dated by TCRdb to about 2020). Receptors were amplified or captured by RT-PCR. For sequencing, a NextSeq 550 was employed. TCRdb reran the public reads through fastp at Q25 and MiXCR, keeping productive beta chains. Here each entry gathers all rows of one CDR3 protein and keeps the most common genes and DNA. The sample contains roughly 140,000 distinct CDR3 sequences, roughly two fifths of them found a single time. Around 50% of the sample rests with the top ten. V sheds 6 bases and J sheds 5 bases, leaving 19 bases between their ends. Counted from cysteine to phenylalanine, this CDR3 has 15 amino acids. Only the CDR3 part of the read is kept: 45 bases, read in frame from the first base.

Sequencing was performed on blood, either unsorted or a sorted T cell fraction (not recorded which). The rearrangement combines TRBV12-3 or TRBV12-4 with TRBJ1-1, and TRBD1 may be the D gene, going by 6 matching bases. The TCR originated in a human donor who was either an allogeneic HSCT recipient or a stem cell or donor lymphocyte infusion donor (not recorded which). It is not recorded whose cells these are; they may come from a transplant donor. The CDR3 protein: CASRRGVGLWTEAFF. Here is the DNA: TGTGCCAGCAGAAGGGGGGTAGGGCTTTGGACTGAAGCTTTCTTT.